One sample yielded the 12 T cell receptor beta chains listed below, sequenced in a study of Ad26.COV2.S vaccination and SARS-CoV-2 variants. The treatment here: roughly 19 received Ad26.COV2.S at low or high dose, single or two shots; 5 received placebo; per-sample allocation not given. Following the first vaccine or placebo injection, samples were taken on day 63. Sequencing was performed with immunoSEQ multiplex PCR; in TCRdb, only in-frame clones are kept and a portion is missing. The sample records about 680,000 clones, roughly 90% being singletons. Material: peripheral blood, obtained in a trial of Ad26.COV2.S vaccine versus placebo. All receptors derive from a person between 18 and 59 years old who received the Ad26.COV2.S COVID-19 vaccine or a placebo.

The chain employs TRBV20-1 and TRBJ2-1; D is ambiguous. Germline assignment: CDR1 DFQATT and CDR2 SNEGSKA (reference sequence). V dropped 5 bases and J dropped 7 bases, with 9 bases sitting between them. The CDR3 is 11 amino acids. The CDR3 is CSAPPLNEQFF. The CDR3 DNA sequence: TGCAGTGCTCCCCCTTTGAATGAGCAGTTCTTC.

In DNA form, the CDR3 reads TGTGCCAGCAGCCCCGATTATCAGCCCCAGCATTTT. Protein product: CASSPDYQPQHF. The gene calls are TRBV12-3 or TRBV12-4 and TRBJ1-5; no clear D gene. V dropped 6 bases and J dropped 5 bases, with 8 bases sitting between them. This CDR3 has 12 residues.

This clone came up once. The genes are TRBV7-8 and TRBJ1-3, with D possibly matching TRBD1 (5 bases). This CDR3 is built from 14 residues. Trimming took 2 bases from V and 2 from J, leaving 7 bases between them. Germline V gene data show CDR1 as SGHVS and CDR2 as FQNEAQ. The CDR3 DNA reads as TGTGCCAGCAGCTTAAGGGGCGCTGGAAACACCATATATTTT. Its translation is CASSLRGAGNTIYF.

This clone has a single count. This chain joins TRBV18 and TRBJ1-5; possibly TRBD1 for D (5 bases). Trimming cost V 5 bases and J 4 bases, with 12 bases left between them. Germline V CDR1 and CDR2: KGHSH, LQKENI. This CDR3 has 14 amino acids. This CDR3 is CASSRTEGNQPQHF. As DNA, the CDR3 is TGTGCCAGCTCAAGGACGGAGGGGAATCAGCCCCAGCATTTT.

V usage is TRBV6-5 and J usage is TRBJ1-1; D gene ambiguous. Per germline, CDR1 MNHEY and CDR2 SVGAGI. The CDR3 contains 14 residues. Trimming cost V 0 bases and J 0 bases, with 5 bases left between them. The CDR3 DNA reads as TGTGCCAGCAGTTACTCCGACCTGAACACTGAAGCTTTCTTT. This translates into CASSYSDLNTEAFF.

This chain joins TRBV5-1 and TRBJ2-5, with TRBD2 matching over 12 bases. This CDR3 contains 18 residues. The V segment lost 0 bases and the J segment 0 bases; nucleotides outside the gene matches: 6. Germline CDR1 is SGHRS and CDR2 is YFSETQ. CDR3 sequence: CASSLGVLAGGHQETQYF. CDR3 DNA: TGCGCCAGCAGCTTGGGGGTACTAGCGGGGGGCCACCAAGAGACCCAGTACTTC.

CDR3 in DNA: TGCGCCAAACCGGGACAAACCCTCTTCTCACCCCTCCACTTT. It specifies CAKPGQTLFSPLHF. The rearrangement links TRBV23-1 to TRBJ1-6, with a tentative D call TRBD1 (6 bases). Being an ORF, TRBV23-1 has a function that is uncertain. Between the trimmed V and J ends, which lost 10 bases and 10 bases, there was a span of 20 bases. The CDR3 is 14 residues long.

The chain recombines TRBV13 with TRBJ2-7; D uncertain. The V and J ends lost 4 bases and 0 bases respectively, with 4 bases between them. The CDR3 covers 12 residues. From germline, CDR1 is PRHDT and CDR2 FYEKMQ (reference sequence). The CDR3 coding sequence is TGTGCCAGCAGCTATAGCTCCTACGAGCAGTACTTC. Encoded protein: CASSYSSYEQYF.

The chain carries TRBV5-4 and TRBJ2-5, with a possible D match to TRBD1 (6 bases). CDR1 and CDR2 from the germline V gene are SGHNT and YYREEE (reference sequence). CDR3 length: 14 amino acids. V dropped 3 bases and J dropped 4 bases, with 13 bases sitting between them. The CDR3 is CASSSGELAETQYF. CDR3 DNA: TGTGCCAGCAGCTCAGGGGAATTGGCAGAGACCCAGTACTTC.

The V call is TRBV10-3, the J call TRBJ2-1, with 8 bases lining up with TRBD2. Germline CDR1 is ENHRY and CDR2 is SYGVKD. This CDR3 comprises 17 residues. The V segment lost 4 bases and the J segment 7 bases; nucleotides outside the gene matches: 15. CDR3 protein: CAISGGRGGLLGNEQFF. CDR3 nucleotide sequence: TGTGCCATCAGTGGAGGTCGGGGGGGCCTCTTGGGAAATGAGCAGTTCTTC.

The V gene is TRBV3-1 (or the pseudogene TRBV3-2), the J gene TRBJ2-1; D unclear. This CDR3 region has 12 residues. V was pared by 4 bases and J by 9 bases, with 10 bases between. Per germline, CDR1 LGHDT and CDR2 YNNKEL (reference sequence). The CDR3 reads CASSPFPGEQFF. The CDR3 DNA sequence: TGTGCCAGCAGCCCCTTCCCCGGTGAGCAGTTCTTC.

Details on this clone: Other nucleotide sequences in the sample specify the same CDR3. The chain joins TRBV9 to TRBJ2-2; D is ambiguous. Trimming cost V 0 bases and J 3 bases, with 3 bases left between them. CDR1 and CDR2 (germline): SGDLS, YYNGEE. The CDR3 consists of 13 residues. The CDR3 sequence: CASSVADTGELFF. DNA of the CDR3: TGTGCCAGCAGCGTAGCAGACACCGGGGAGCTGTTTTTT.